The subject of this entry is one T cell receptor (beta chain). It has no known antigen specificity. No much larger clone exists at a distance of one base, and base qualities are not known. This specimen comes from a study of cytomegalovirus exposure and HLA in healthy donors (dated by TCRdb to 2017 to 2019). For the wider study: In an earlier analysis of around 540 of the donors, 276 Gb of sequence data and 100 million or so unique TCR beta sequences from about 179 million T cells were reported. In an earlier analysis of over 550 of the donors, high-throughput TCR beta sequencing was used to judge whether each TCR beta V gene segment behaved as functional or pseudogenic. All discovery cohort repertoires had been generated using a single sequencing platform. Typing coverage varied by locus: about 620-630 donors for A, B, C, DRB1 and DQB1; some 520 for DQA1; around 610 for DPA1; 400 to 480 for DPB1. To predict cytomegalovirus infection status, the study brought together high-throughput TCR immunosequencing, statistical association of individual TCRs with disease status, and machine learning. Along with the approximately 700-subject first cohort, a separate validation cohort of 120 different subjects was used. A later analysis re-examined previously published TCR beta repertoires from about 670 donors and added high-resolution HLA genotyping to investigate patterns of TCR occurrence. Among some 400 genotyped donors of the cohort, an average of around 250,000 unique TCR beta nucleotide sequences was sequenced per donor, of which about 19% were non-productive. About five DR-DQ haplotypes were treated as single units for association and clustering because of strong linkage in the cohort. Alongside the repertoire data, information on donor age, sex, ethnicity and CMV serostatus was compiled. About 300 gigabases of sequencing data and around 80 million unique TCR sequences made up an early release that covered some 640 HLA-typed donors. HLA typing covered class I and class II loci at four-digit resolution. The study was designed to test whether signatures of past pathogen exposure could be identified by cataloging public T cell receptors. Of the roughly 400 genotyped donors, less than 90% were placed in the genetic ancestry cluster associated with self-reported Caucasian donors. The T cell repertoires of 700 or so subjects were profiled by immunosequencing and related to cytomegalovirus serostatus. A later genetic analysis used genome-wide SNP genotypes for about 60% of the 666 donors, treating that subset as a discovery cohort. The later analysis used no new phenotypic data to find candidate immune exposures, relying instead on TCR beta sequences and their occurrence across donors.

Points the paper makes about the study in general: Strong co-occurrence of HLA alleles, especially DR and DQ, made assigning TCR associations to individual alleles difficult. The 87-base-pair reads could not distinguish some IMGT-functional V segments, including TRBV6-2 and TRBV6-3, so those segments were excluded. Roughly uniform sequencing depth across donors was assumed in presence/absence analyses, although this assumption may not hold. In both the original and validation cohorts, the classifier was reported to diagnose cytomegalovirus status with high specificity and sensitivity. Several of the top co-occurrence clusters appeared to be linked to parvovirus B19, influenza, CMV and Epstein-Barr virus, according to a later analysis. Because HLA typing was unavailable for some donors at each locus, only the typed subset was used in association tests. A later genetic analysis reported fewer N-insertions in productive TCRs among donors in an Asian-associated ancestry cluster than the roughly 620-donor mean. Compared with equally common non-associated chains, HLA-associated TCR beta chains in a later analysis were more clonally expanded and had lower generation probabilities. Across donors, most TCR sequences were observed very rarely, whereas some public TCRs were present in many individuals. According to a later analysis, most CMV-associated TCR beta chains appeared to be HLA-restricted, and the HLA associations seemed to be driven largely by CMV exposure. A group of highly shared sequence variants was considered likely to be a technical artifact of the sequencing pipeline. A few of the identified cytomegalovirus-associated TCR beta chains were confirmed in vitro to be specific for cytomegalovirus antigens. At a false discovery rate of 0.05, a later analysis linked fewer than 20,000 TCR beta sequences to specific HLA alleles. Only TCR beta chains were sequenced in this cohort, and the absence of alpha or paired-chain data limited detectable features. A total of fewer than 200 TCR beta chains were listed by the study as associated with cytomegalovirus. Immune exposure information for the cohort was limited to CMV serostatus. In a later genetic analysis, a missense DCLRE1C variant was associated with V-gene and J-gene trimming of TCR beta chains, and the association was replicated in an independent cohort. Because counts were too low, roughly 17 rarely observed V segments, including chromosome 9 orphons, were left out of the earlier analysis of approximately 500 of the donors. Linkage disequilibrium might explain the correlated functional status among segregating V segments, but an unknown experimental factor could not be excluded. According to a later analysis, TCR association rates differed among HLA loci, with DRB1 alleles showing the most associated TCRs and HLA-C alleles showing the fewest. A further reported finding was that TCR beta sequences accurately predicted the HLA-A and HLA-B alleles for most subjects in the first cohort. Broadly in line with IMGT annotations, most TCR beta V segments showed up in productive rearrangements about 90% or about 30% of the time in an earlier analysis of around 600 of the donors. According to the authors, the approach could potentially be generalized to other disease states and immunological phenotypes.

In total, roughly 670 healthy bone marrow donors made up the cohort. Cohort members were all nominally healthy when sampled, although unrecorded immune exposures were likely present. The donor tested CMV seronegative and was one of the 352 seronegative cohort members. Each donor provided a peripheral blood sample, and peripheral blood mononuclear cells were used for TCR beta sequencing. The Qiagen DNeasy Blood Extraction Kit was used to extract genomic DNA from the blood cell samples. The CDR3 runs 14 residues from the cysteine to the phenylalanine. Only the CDR3 portion is preserved as DNA: 42 bases, with reading frame beginning at the first base. Between the V and J ends, shortened by 7 bases and 0 bases respectively, the junction contains 9 bases. CDR1 SEHNR and CDR2 FQNEAQ are derived from the germline V gene (reference sequence). The library was produced with the immunoSEQ multiplex PCR assay. A mixture of 60 forward primers for TCR Vbeta segments and 13 reverse primers for TCR Jbeta segments was used in the multiplex PCR. Amplification of the CDR3 region of rearranged TCR beta genes was performed with a multiplex PCR assay on genomic DNA. The amplified TCR beta libraries were sequenced on the Illumina HiSeq System as 87-base-pair reads. Turning to the authors' computational methods: A later analysis tallied some 79 million unique TCR beta chains across the 600 to 700 repertoires, and roughly 11 million of those chains were shared by two or more donors. Raw reads were error-corrected and collapsed into unique sequences with a nearest-neighbor algorithm that merged closely related sequences to remove PCR and sequencing errors. CDR3 sequences were aligned to IMGT reference sequences to assign V, D and J gene segments. For a sequence to be retained, a match of at least six nucleotides was required to both a V gene segment and a J gene segment. A rearrangement counted as productive if the CDR3 had no stop codons and remained in frame with V and J, and every other rearrangement counted as non-productive. CDR3 was defined according to IMGT convention as the region running from the second conserved V-encoded cysteine to the conserved J-encoded phenylalanine. In an earlier analysis of approximately 500 of the donors, sequences lacking an unambiguous match to a single V gene segment were excluded. An earlier analysis of 587 of the donors classified V segments as functional when productive rearrangements were above 56.7% and as segregating when the standard deviation between donors was above 5%. A statistical classification framework was built for diagnosing cytomegalovirus status from the catalog of TCR beta chain sequences. In a later analysis, V and J genes were assigned by comparing TCR nucleotide sequences against IMGT/GENE-DB human TR gene sequences. A later analysis assigned CDR3 sequences and most-parsimonious VDJ recombination scenarios with the TCRdist pipeline. In a later analysis, each TCR beta chain was defined by its CDR3 amino acid sequence together with its V-gene family, and reads without a unique V-gene family were excluded. A later analysis removed roughly 590 highly shared, low-generation-probability nucleotide sequences to deal with suspected cross-contamination and a sequencing artifact. In a later analysis, a clonal expansion index was calculated for each public chain from normalized within-repertoire ranks of inferred template counts. Generation probabilities in a later analysis came from a VDJ recombination model fitted to out-of-frame rearrangements, and those results were checked against IGoR. Hypergeometric tests were used in a later analysis to score TCR-TCR, TCR-HLA and TCR-CMV co-occurrence, with a repertoire-size bias correction applied to the TCR pairs. A later analysis estimated false discovery rates by permuting HLA or CMV assignments 20 times. In a later analysis, co-occurring TCRs were grouped using DBSCAN, with TCRdist sequence similarity added in when clustering inside HLA-allele-positive subsets. For co-occurrence clustering, repertoires with fewer than 30,000 or more than 120,000 public chains were excluded, along with a handful of repertoires with anomalous nucleotide sharing. TCRdb took this table from immuneACCESS and kept in-frame rearrangements with V and J called. Such tables lack part of the clones; where checked against another copy, unresolved V genes explain under half of the gap, and the rest is unexplained. Clonal size and the V and J genes are those of that table, whereas D and trimming came from the DNA. The sample records about 150,000 clones, 80% to 85% of which are singletons. The ten largest make up more than 0.35% of the sample.

The sequenced sample consisted of PBMCs. This clonotype was sampled from a boy under 10 years old in good health and CMV-seronegative. The chain is encoded by TRBV7-9 joined to TRBJ2-2, and perhaps TRBD2 as D gene, on 6 matching bases. The DNA reads TGTGCCAGCAATACGGGGGCGAACACCGGGGAGCTGTTTTTT. This sequence encodes CASNTGANTGELFF.